This TCR beta chain was captured by sequencing in a study of blood T cell repertoires in COVID-19. Study-level background: PBMCs, B-cell-depleted T cells, or T cells were the source of the cDNA or gDNA that made up the material.

As handled by the study authors: Reference gene primer amplification in the assay estimated nucleated cell counts. Profiling relied on immunoSEQ multiplex PCR, and the TCRdb table lists in-frame clones only, not all of them. V and J calls and clone size are those listed in that table; D and trimming were worked out from the DNA. The table includes around 370,000 clones, around 87% detected once. Seattle patients were enrolled while actively infected and followed longitudinally. Germline CDR1 reads MNHEY; CDR2 reads SVGEGT. There are 12 residues in the CDR3. Losses at the gene ends were 4 bases for V and 4 bases for J; bases not matched to a gene: 1. Comments on this clone: In the same sample, other DNA sequences code for this CDR3.

The rearrangement links TRBV6-2 or TRBV6-3 to TRBJ2-7; 7 bases map to TRBD1. Sequencing was carried out using peripheral blood. This clonotype was obtained from a woman aged 45-60 years with COVID-19, enrolled during active disease. The CDR3 protein is CASSSQGYEQYF. The CDR3 nucleotides are TGTGCCAGCAGTTCACAGGGGTACGAGCAGTACTTC.